The 15 T cell receptor beta chains given below trace back to one sample, sequenced in a study of T cell clonotyping in hematopoietic cell transplantation. Profiled with immunoSEQ multiplex PCR; TCRdb holds only in-frame clones, not every one. Among more than 70,000 clones listed, 90% to 97% were seen once. The time point is: recipient sample about 28 days before transplant, after cytoreduction. The specimen was peripheral blood mononuclear cells, collected before stem cell transplant. The source of these receptors is a woman aged 45 to 65 with acute myeloid leukemia. Some clones in this sample may be carry-over from other donors' samples.

The table lists this clone with a count of one. V gene TRBV28 combines with J gene TRBJ2-5, with no clear D. Per germline, CDR1 MDHEN and CDR2 SYDVKM. The CDR3 totals 13 residues. V shed 2 bases and J shed 5 bases, with 9 bases lying between them. CDR3 loop: CASSLGSRETQYF. The CDR3 bases are TGTGCCAGCAGTTTAGGGTCCCGGGAGACCCAGTACTTC. Full variable domain (missing parts from reference TRBV28 and TRBJ2-5): DVKVTQSSRYLVKRTGEKVFLECVQDMDHENMFWYRQDPGLGLRLIYFSYDVKMKEKGDIPEGYSVSREKKERFSLILESASTNQTSMYLCASSLGSRETQYFGPGTRLLVL.

V and J are TRBV7-6 and TRBJ2-3; 11 bases align to TRBD2. The trim removed 1 base at V and 1 base at J, leaving 7 bases unmatched. The CDR3 is made up of 18 amino acids. The germline V gene has CDR1 SGHVS and CDR2 FNYEAQ. The chain's CDR3 is CASSLGSGGAFGTDTQYF. The CDR3 DNA reads as TGTGCCAGCAGCTTAGGTAGCGGGGGGGCCTTTGGCACAGATACGCAGTATTTT.

This clone was seen just once. The CDR3 DNA is TGCGCCAGCAGCACCGACAGCTACGAGCAGTACTTC. It codes for CASSTDSYEQYF. V and J are TRBV5-1 and TRBJ2-7; tentatively, D is TRBD1 (5 bases). V lost 4 bases to trimming and J lost 3 bases, with 8 bases between them. Germline V gene data show CDR1 as SGHRS and CDR2 as YFSETQ. This CDR3 comprises 12 residues.

This clone was counted a few times. V is TRBV5-5 and J is TRBJ1-6; D is uncertain. The CDR3 is made up of 13 amino acids. Germline CDR1 SGHKS, CDR2 YYEKEE (reference sequence). The V end lost 2 bases, the J end lost 8 bases, and 8 bases lay between the germline ends. The CDR3 DNA reads TGTGCCAGCAGCTTTGACGCGGATTCACCCCTCCACTTT. Its protein is CASSFDADSPLHF.

The chain joins TRBV10-3 to TRBJ2-7, with 13 bases aligning to TRBD2. V was pared by 4 bases and J by 3 bases, with 3 bases of the junction left unmatched. This CDR3 comprises 15 residues. Germline V gene sequence: CDR1 ENHRY, CDR2 SYGVKD. The CDR3 loop reads CAISVLAGGFYEQYF. The CDR3 DNA reads as TGTGCCATCAGTGTACTAGCGGGAGGGTTCTACGAGCAGTACTTC.

The chain has TRBV4-1 and TRBJ2-3, with 7 nucleotides matching TRBD2. Germline V CDR1 and CDR2: MGHRA, YSYEKL. The length of the CDR3 is 14 residues. J gave up 11 bases and V 1 base, and 9 bases lay outside the gene matches. The CDR3 sequence: CASSQAIAGEVQYF. CDR3 sequence (DNA): TGCGCCAGCAGCCAAGCAATCGCGGGAGAGGTGCAGTATTTT.

The chain is built from TRBV28 and TRBJ1-1; TRBD1 agrees at 8 bases. Losses at the gene ends were 4 bases for V and 1 base for J; bases not matched to a gene: 11. The CDR3 contains 17 residues. In germline, CDR1 is MDHEN, CDR2 SYDVKM. CDR3 in amino acids: CASSSDSGTGKNTEAFF. The CDR3 bases are TGTGCCAGCAGTTCGGACTCCGGGACAGGCAAGAACACTGAAGCTTTCTTT. The full variable domain, with the rest looked up from reference TRBV28 and TRBJ1-1, is DVKVTQSSRYLVKRTGEKVFLECVQDMDHENMFWYRQDPGLGLRLIYFSYDVKMKEKGDIPEGYSVSREKKERFSLILESASTNQTSMYLCASSSDSGTGKNTEAFFGQGTRLTVV.

The chain combines TRBV6-1 with TRBJ1-1, with 7 bases lining up with TRBD1. CDR1 and CDR2 from the germline V gene are MNHNS and SASEGT. V dropped 4 bases and J dropped 5; count of bases not matched to a gene: 7. This CDR3 has 14 amino acids. CDR3 loop: CASSVQTGRTEAFF. In nucleotides, the CDR3 is TGTGCCAGCAGTGTCCAGACAGGGAGGACTGAAGCTTTCTTT.

The chain uses TRBV7-9 and TRBJ1-2, with unresolved D. CDR1 and CDR2 from the germline V gene are SEHNR and FQNEAQ (reference sequence). The CDR3 loop spans 14 amino acids. The V end lost 1 base, the J end lost 0 bases, and 6 bases lay between the germline ends. CDR3 nucleotides: TGTGCCAGCAGCTTAGAGCCGGCTAACTATGGCTACACCTTC. This encodes CASSLEPANYGYTF.

The V call is TRBV15, the J call TRBJ2-7; D uncertain. Germline assignment: CDR1 LNHNV and CDR2 YYDKDF (reference sequence). This CDR3 region has 15 residues. Trimming removed 2 bases at V and 4 bases at J, with 15 bases between. This chain's CDR3 is CATSRSGTYHYEQYF. The CDR3 bases are TGTGCCACCAGCAGATCAGGAACTTACCATTACGAGCAGTACTTC.

This sequence joins TRBV5-6 and TRBJ1-2; 7 bases are a match to TRBD1. This CDR3 is built from 14 residues. Germline-derived CDR1 and CDR2 are SGHDT and YYEEEE. Trimming cost V 4 bases and J 8 bases; bases outside gene matches: 11. Here the CDR3 reads CASSQDRVGLGYTF. As DNA, the CDR3 is TGTGCCAGCAGCCAAGACAGGGTCGGGCTAGGCTACACCTTC.

The gene calls are TRBV6-1 and TRBJ1-6; 7 bases are shared with TRBD1. Per the germline V gene, CDR1 is MNHNS and CDR2 is SASEGT. With 3 bases clipped from V and 5 bases from J, the junction kept 4 bases outside the gene matches. The CDR3 is 15 amino acids. CDR3 protein: CASSEGTDNNSPLHF. CDR3 in DNA: TGTGCCAGCAGTGAGGGGACAGACAATAATTCACCCCTCCACTTT.

V usage is TRBV28 and J usage is TRBJ2-2; the D is unclear. CDR1 is MDHEN and CDR2 is SYDVKM in the germline V gene. Trimming pared 5 bases from V and 9 bases from J, leaving 10 bases between. The CDR3 contains 12 residues. CDR3: CASSPTSRELFF. The CDR3 region has the DNA TGTGCCAGCAGTCCTACCTCTAGGGAGCTGTTTTTT.

The chain has TRBV30 and TRBJ1-1; weak D call: TRBD1 (5 bases). The CDR3 length is 13 residues. Germline V gives CDR1 GTSNPN, CDR2 SVGIG (reference sequence). V lost 0 bases, J lost 3 bases, and 8 bases lay in between. The CDR3 DNA reads TGTGCCTGGAGTGTCTGGGGGGACACTGAAGCTTTCTTT. This gives the protein CAWSVWGDTEAFF.

The chain carries TRBV7-8 and TRBJ1-5, with no clear D. CDR3 length: 14 amino acids. V gave up 3 bases and J gave up 3 bases, with 9 bases separating them. Germline CDR1 reads SGHVS; CDR2 reads FQNEAQ. The CDR3 DNA reads TGTGCCAGCAGCTTGGTGGAGGCCAATCAGCCCCAGCATTTT. It codes for CASSLVEANQPQHF. The variable domain in full, with the rest retrieved from reference TRBV7-8 and TRBJ1-5, is GAGVSQSPRYKVAKRGQDVALRCDPISGHVSLFWYQQALGQGPEFLTYFQNEAQLDKSGLPSDRFFAERPEGSVSTLKIQRTQQEDSAVYLCASSLVEANQPQHFGDGTRLSIL.